This record looks at one T cell receptor (beta chain) sequence and its context. Its antigen is not identified. Germline V gene data show CDR1 as MGHDK and CDR2 as SYGVNS. This CDR3 contains 16 residues. Germline trimming cut 4 bases from V and 3 bases from J; bases unmatched to any gene: 7. Sequenced by immunoSEQ multiplex PCR; TCRdb stores in-frame clones only, minus some. The sample holds about 70,000 clones, roughly 93% seen once. These data belong to a study of T cell clonotyping in hematopoietic cell transplantation. Study-wide points: Pathologically expanded recipient clonotypes increased progressively from day 30 to day 180 as diversity fell. Few recipient clonotypes overlapped donors; over 95% were de novo at given depth. Higher Inverse Simpson Index values in graft donor and pretransplant recipient predicted broader posttransplant TCR diversity. Cells were unsorted, so CD4 and CD8 contributions were not separated.

The sequenced sample was peripheral blood mononuclear cells. The gene calls are TRBV25-1 and TRBJ2-7; 12 bases map to TRBD2. The clonotype originates from a man aged 45-60 years in good health. Some clones in this sample may be carry-over from other donors' samples. The CDR3 coding sequence is TGTGCCAGCAGTGGGCTAGCGGGAGGGCTTCACTACGAGCAGTACTTC. It codes for CASSGLAGGLHYEQYF.